This T cell receptor beta chain was obtained from a study of glioma-infiltrating T cells. Regarding the study as a whole: Only very few CDR3 sequences appeared in both tissue and blood. Gliomas, especially low-grade, showed above-expected tissue-blood divergence; non-neoplastic patients showed below.

Concerning this clonotype: Its target is not known. Its ends do not fully match the called genes, so a read error is possible.

This CDR3 spans 14 amino acids. The germline CDR1 and CDR2 sequences are MNHEY and SVGEGT. Amplification of TCR alpha and beta CDR3 regions from RNA used iRepertoire nested multiplex PCR. For one-step reverse transcription and amplification, 100-400 ng of tissue mRNA or PBMC total RNA was used. TCRdb re-called the multiplex PCR reads through MiXCR, storing one row per CDR3 protein. The sample consists of about 110,000 distinct CDR3 sequences, less than 30% of them appearing once. Sequenced sample: glioma tissue, nonneoplastic brain tissue, or PBMCs (not recorded which). The chain combines TRBV6-2 or TRBV6-3 with TRBJ1-4, with TRBD1 as a possible D gene (6 bases). This TCR came from a human donor with low-grade glioma or glioblastoma, undergoing nonglioma brain surgery, or in good health (not recorded which). In nucleotides, the CDR3 is TGTGCCAGCAGTCCGGACGTCCGAGGGGGAAAAGTGTTTTTT. This encodes CASSPDVRGGKVFF.